The rows below give T cell receptor beta chains drawn from one sample of a study of graft-versus-host responses after intestinal transplantation. The assay was immunoSEQ multiplex PCR, and TCRdb's table has in-frame clones only and misses some. The sample holds some 130,000 clones, roughly nine tenths seen once. These receptors have no identified antigens. Sequences were derived from unstimulated CD4+ T cells sorted from spleen or lymph node cells, sampled before intestinal transplant. The receptors originated from a human donor who received an intestinal transplant. The CDR3 runs from the conserved cysteine through the conserved F or W. The D gene is left open where the match is weak. Expanded clones get a size class; other rows say once, few or many, or leave the size out.

abundance,d_gene,v_gene,j_gene,CDR3aa,CDR3nt
.,.,TRBV4-2,TRBJ1-1,CASSQERVGVNTEAFF,TGTGCCAGCAGCCAAGAGAGGGTGGGGGTGAACACTGAAGCTTTCTTT
once,.,TRBV6-1,TRBJ2-5,CASQDGGRETQYF,TGTGCCAGCCAGGACGGGGGAAGAGAGACCCAGTACTTC
.,TRBD1,TRBV5-1,TRBJ1-1,CASLTTGDDPGAFF,TGCGCCAGCCTTACGACAGGGGACGACCCAGGGGCTTTCTTT
.,.,TRBV6-1,TRBJ2-2,CARGVSGELFF,TGTGCCAGGGGGGTTTCCGGGGAGCTGTTTTTT
.,.,TRBV6-5,TRBJ2-3,CASSRALAPTDTQYF,TGTGCCAGCTCCCGCGCTCTAGCCCCTACAGATACGCAGTATTTT
.,TRBD2,TRBV30,TRBJ2-3,CAWRPGLAGGDTQYF,TGTGCCTGGAGACCGGGACTAGCGGGGGGCGATACGCAGTATTTT
.,.,TRBV9,TRBJ1-5,CASSVSGGNQPQHF,TGTGCCAGCAGCGTTTCGGGCGGCAATCAGCCCCAGCATTTT
.,.,TRBV5-6,TRBJ2-7,CASSSTSTFQGINEQYF,TGTGCCAGCAGCTCCACCTCCACTTTTCAGGGTATCAACGAGCAGTACTTC
.,.,TRBV19,TRBJ2-3,CASRFGGSTETQYF,TGTGCCAGTAGGTTCGGGGGATCCACGGAAACGCAGTATTTT
.,.,TRBV5-1,TRBJ2-1,CASSLEAHPGQYNEQFF,TGCGCCAGCAGCTTGGAAGCCCACCCGGGACAATACAATGAGCAGTTCTTC
.,.,TRBV19,TRBJ1-2,CASSWSPGGYTF,TGTGCCAGTAGCTGGAGTCCGGGAGGCTACACCTTC
.,.,TRBV7-9,TRBJ1-2,CASSLGFNYGYTF,TGTGCCAGCAGCTTGGGATTTAACTATGGCTACACCTTC
.,TRBD1,TRBV5-4,TRBJ2-5,CASSHEGASGETQYF,TGTGCCAGCAGCCACGAGGGGGCCTCCGGAGAGACCCAGTACTTC
.,.,TRBV9,TRBJ1-3,CASSVDPDGSGNTIYF,TGTGCCAGCAGCGTTGATCCGGACGGCTCTGGAAACACCATATATTTT
.,TRBD1,TRBV2,TRBJ1-3,CASSRQGVTGNTIYF,TGTGCCAGCAGCCGACAGGGGGTCACTGGAAACACCATATATTTT
.,TRBD2,TRBV7-9,TRBJ2-3,CASSFGRGGSSTDTQYF,TGTGCCAGCAGCTTCGGACGGGGGGGGAGCAGCACAGATACGCAGTATTTT
.,TRBD1,TRBV18,TRBJ2-7,CASSPPTGKSSESEQYF,TGTGCCAGCTCACCACCGACAGGGAAATCCTCGGAGAGCGAGCAGTACTTC
.,.,TRBV6-5,TRBJ1-1,CASTQGEVNTEAFF,TGTGCCAGCACTCAAGGGGAGGTGAACACTGAAGCTTTCTTT
.,.,TRBV27,TRBJ1-5,CASSSDSGVRQPQHF,TGTGCCAGCAGTTCTGATTCGGGGGTGAGGCAGCCCCAGCATTTT
.,TRBD2,TRBV11-2,TRBJ2-5,CASSTGGLAGLETQYF,TGTGCCAGCAGCACAGGGGGACTAGCGGGGTTAGAGACCCAGTACTTC
.,.,TRBV11-3,TRBJ1-1,CASSSRGEAFF,TGTGCCAGCAGCTCACGGGGCGAAGCTTTCTTT
.,TRBD2,TRBV4-2,TRBJ2-1,CASSQDLGLAGGPQFF,TGTGCCAGCAGCCAAGATCTAGGGCTAGCGGGGGGGCCACAGTTCTTC
.,.,TRBV4-1,TRBJ1-2,CASSQGPGGGPYGYTF,TGCGCCAGCAGCCAAGGCCCTGGGGGGGGGCCCTATGGCTACACCTTC
.,TRBD2,TRBV15,TRBJ2-2,CATSRGRGGLTGELFF,TGTGCCACCAGCAGAGGACGGGGGGGCCTCACCGGGGAGCTGTTTTTT
.,.,TRBV5-1,TRBJ2-3,CASSLASTDTQYF,TGCGCCAGCAGCTTGGCCTCCACGGATACGCAGTATTTT
.,.,TRBV5-1,TRBJ1-3,CASSPIGGDSGNTIYF,TGCGCCAGCAGCCCCATCGGGGGGGACTCTGGAAACACCATATATTTT
.,TRBD1,TRBV11-3,TRBJ2-5,CASRTGQGPQETQYF,TGTGCCAGCAGAACCGGACAGGGCCCCCAAGAGACCCAGTACTTC
.,.,TRBV5-1,TRBJ1-1,CASSFSLTGNTEAFF,TGCGCCAGCAGCTTCTCCCTGACCGGGAACACTGAAGCTTTCTTT
.,.,TRBV12-2,TRBJ2-2,CASRPIFGGELFF,TGTGCAAGTCGCCCAATATTTGGGGGGGAGCTGTTTTTT
.,.,TRBV7-9,TRBJ2-2,CASSLRRGPNTGELFF,TGTGCCAGCAGCCTGCGGCGGGGTCCGAACACCGGGGAGCTGTTTTTT
.,TRBD1,TRBV19,TRBJ1-2,CASSKDRGNYGYTF,TGTGCCAGTAGTAAGGACAGGGGGAACTATGGCTACACCTTC
.,.,TRBV12-1,TRBJ1-5,CASSTGTTYSNQPQHF,TGTGCCAGCAGCACCGGGACAACATATAGCAATCAGCCCCAGCATTTT
.,.,TRBV19,TRBJ1-2,CASSITPPTGGYTF,TGTGCCAGTAGTATAACACCGCCTACTGGGGGCTACACCTTC
.,.,TRBV2,TRBJ2-3,CASRVGGLTDTQYF,TGTGCCAGCAGGGTGGGGGGCCTCACAGATACGCAGTATTTT
.,.,TRBV7-7,TRBJ1-6,CASSRLPLHF,TGTGCCAGCAGCCGTCTCCCCCTCCACTTT
few,TRBD2,TRBV9,TRBJ2-1,CASSVVAGYNEQFF,TGTGCCAGCAGCGTGGTAGCGGGGTACAATGAGCAGTTCTTC
.,.,TRBV2,TRBJ2-1,CASSEDRVRGNEQFF,TGTGCCAGCAGTGAAGACAGGGTTAGGGGCAATGAGCAGTTCTTC
.,TRBD2,TRBV5-1,TRBJ2-3,CASRTSGGGGTQYF,TGCGCCAGCAGGACTAGCGGGGGGGGAGGTACGCAGTATTTT